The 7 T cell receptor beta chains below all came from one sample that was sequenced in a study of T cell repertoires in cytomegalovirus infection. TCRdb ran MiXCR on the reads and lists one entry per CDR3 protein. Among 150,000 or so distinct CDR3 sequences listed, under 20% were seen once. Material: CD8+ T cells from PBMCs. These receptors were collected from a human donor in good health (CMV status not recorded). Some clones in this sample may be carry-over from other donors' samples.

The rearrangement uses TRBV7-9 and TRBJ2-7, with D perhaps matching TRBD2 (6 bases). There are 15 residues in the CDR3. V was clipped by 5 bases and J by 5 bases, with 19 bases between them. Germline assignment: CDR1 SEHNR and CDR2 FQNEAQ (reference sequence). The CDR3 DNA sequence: TGTGCCAGCAGCACCTCCCTCGGGGGTACAGACGAGCAGTACTTC. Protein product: CASSTSLGGTDEQYF.

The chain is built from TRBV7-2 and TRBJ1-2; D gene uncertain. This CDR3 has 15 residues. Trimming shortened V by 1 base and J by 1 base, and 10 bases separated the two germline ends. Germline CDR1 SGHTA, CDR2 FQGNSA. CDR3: CASSLELGHNYGYTF. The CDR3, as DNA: TGTGCCAGCAGCTTAGAATTGGGTCATAACTATGGCTACACCTTC.

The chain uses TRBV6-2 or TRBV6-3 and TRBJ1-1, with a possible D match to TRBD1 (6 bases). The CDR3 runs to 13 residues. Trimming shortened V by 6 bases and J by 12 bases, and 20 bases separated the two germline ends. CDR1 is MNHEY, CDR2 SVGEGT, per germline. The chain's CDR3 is CASSLGGRAEPFF. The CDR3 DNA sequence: TGTGCCAGCAGCCTCGGGGGCAGAGCGGAACCTTTCTTT.

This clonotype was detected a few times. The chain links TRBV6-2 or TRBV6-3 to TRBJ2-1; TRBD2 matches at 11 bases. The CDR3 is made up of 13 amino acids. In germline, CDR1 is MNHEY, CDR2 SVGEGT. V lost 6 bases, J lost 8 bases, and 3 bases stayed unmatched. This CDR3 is CASSSSGGHEQFF. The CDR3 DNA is TGTGCCAGCAGCTCTAGCGGGGGGCATGAGCAGTTCTTC.

DNA of the CDR3: TGTGCCAGCAGCCCGCTTGGAGGGGGCGAGCAGTTCTTC. Its translation: CASSPLGGGEQFF. The chain has TRBV7-9 and TRBJ2-1, with a possible D match to TRBD1 (7 bases). CDR3 size: 13 residues. Trimming took 5 bases from V and 10 from J, leaving 15 bases between them. Germline CDR1 reads SEHNR; CDR2 reads FQNEAQ (reference sequence).

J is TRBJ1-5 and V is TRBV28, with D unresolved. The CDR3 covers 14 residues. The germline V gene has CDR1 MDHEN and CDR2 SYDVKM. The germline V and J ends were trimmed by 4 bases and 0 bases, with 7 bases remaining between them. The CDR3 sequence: CASSWLFSNQPQHF. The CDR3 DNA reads TGTGCCAGCAGTTGGTTGTTTAGCAATCAGCCCCAGCATTTT.

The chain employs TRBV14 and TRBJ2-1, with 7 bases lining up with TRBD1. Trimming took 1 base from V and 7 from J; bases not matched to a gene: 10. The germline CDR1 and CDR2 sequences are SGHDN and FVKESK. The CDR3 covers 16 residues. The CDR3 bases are TGTGCCAGCAGCCAAGTTAGGGGGCCCGGAATGAATGAGCAGTTCTTC. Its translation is CASSQVRGPGMNEQFF.